This is a list of T cell receptor beta chains from one sample in a study of cytomegalovirus exposure and HLA in healthy donors. Some clones are missing from TCRdb's copy, which holds only in-frame ones; the method was immunoSEQ multiplex PCR. Found here are around 33,000 clones; the top ten clones hold under 4.5%. The specimen sequenced was PBMCs. Source of these receptors: a man aged 40-49 years in good health and CMV-seronegative. CDR3s include the opening cysteine and the closing phenylalanine or tryptophan. The order of the fields is V gene, D gene, CDR3 length, J gene, CDR3 protein, CDR3 DNA. The D gene is left open where the match is weak.

>TRBV15|-|15|TRBJ1-5
CATSRDGRGSQPQHF
TGTGCCACCAGCAGAGATGGGAGGGGGAGTCAGCCCCAGCATTTT
>TRBV19|-|13|TRBJ1-1
CASSIGQNTEAFF
TGTGCCAGTAGTATAGGACAGAACACTGAAGCTTTCTTT
>TRBV7-2|TRBD2|16|TRBJ2-5
CASSSGLANYQETQYF
TGTGCCAGCAGCTCGGGACTAGCGAATTACCAAGAGACCCAGTACTTC
>TRBV10-3|TRBD1|14|TRBJ2-7
CAITKQGVGYEQYF
TGTGCCATCACTAAACAGGGGGTCGGCTACGAGCAGTACTTC
>TRBV19|-|14|TRBJ1-3
CASSKGFSGNTIYF
TGTGCCAGTAGTAAGGGGTTCTCTGGAAACACCATATATTTT
>TRBV9|-|15|TRBJ2-2
CASSVAAGITGELFF
TGTGCCAGCAGCGTAGCTGCAGGGATCACCGGGGAGCTGTTTTTT
>TRBV14|TRBD1|18|TRBJ2-1
CASSQGRTDREIANEQFF
TGTGCCAGCAGCCAAGGACGAACGGACAGGGAAATAGCCAATGAGCAGTTCTTC
>TRBV29-1|-|12|TRBJ2-7
CSVAVISYEQYF
TGCAGCGTTGCGGTCATTTCCTACGAGCAGTACTTC
>TRBV7-2|TRBD2|15|TRBJ2-3
CASNLRLAGADTQYF
TGTGCCAGCAACCTACGACTAGCGGGAGCCGATACGCAGTATTTT
>TRBV28|TRBD1|13|TRBJ2-7
CASTRTGAYEQYF
TGTGCCAGCACCAGGACAGGGGCCTACGAGCAGTACTTC
>TRBV29-1|TRBD1|16|TRBJ2-2
CSVEDDGRGPTGELFF
TGCAGCGTTGAAGATGACGGCAGGGGGCCGACCGGGGAGCTGTTTTTT
>TRBV2|TRBD2|13|TRBJ2-7
CASSGGTSGSQYF
TGTGCCAGCAGCGGGGGGACTAGCGGGAGTCAGTACTTC
>TRBV19|-|13|TRBJ1-2
CASSFSGTWGYTF
TGTGCCAGTAGCTTTTCAGGGACTTGGGGCTACACCTTC
>TRBV7-8|TRBD1|16|TRBJ2-2
CASSLARTGGTGELFF
TGTGCCAGCAGCTTAGCCCGGACAGGCGGCACCGGGGAGCTGTTTTTT
>TRBV29-1|TRBD1|15|TRBJ1-2
CSVKGQGYGNYGYTF
TGCAGCGTTAAAGGACAGGGGTACGGAAACTATGGCTACACCTTC
>TRBV18|TRBD1|17|TRBJ1-4
CASSPSRGLSTNEKLFF
TGTGCCAGCTCACCAAGCAGGGGGCTGTCGACTAATGAAAAACTGTTTTTT
>TRBV30|TRBD2|14|TRBJ2-5
CAWSGLAGGETQYF
TGTGCCTGGAGTGGGCTAGCGGGAGGAGAGACCCAGTACTTC
>TRBV2|TRBD1|14|TRBJ1-2
CASRGADRGYGYTF
TGTGCCAGCAGGGGGGCGGACAGGGGGTATGGCTACACCTTC
>TRBV6-1|-|13|TRBJ2-7
CASSVGTGREQYF
TGTGCCAGCAGTGTCGGAACGGGTCGCGAGCAGTACTTC
>TRBV5-1|TRBD1|14|TRBJ2-5
CASSLGQGRETQYF
TGCGCCAGCAGCTTGGGACAGGGTAGGGAGACCCAGTACTTC
>TRBV6-5|TRBD1|15|TRBJ2-2
CASRSGQGDTGELFF
TGTGCCAGCAGGTCGGGACAGGGTGACACCGGGGAGCTGTTTTTT
>TRBV6-5|-|14|TRBJ1-2
CASSYWAGPYGYTF
TGTGCCAGCAGTTACTGGGCAGGGCCCTATGGCTACACCTTC
>TRBV6-6|-|15|TRBJ2-5
CASSYPQRLGETQYF
TGTGCCAGCAGTTACCCACAGCGGCTAGGGGAGACCCAGTACTTC
>TRBV9|TRBD2|15|TRBJ2-1
CASSVSSGRFDEQFF
TGTGCCAGCAGCGTTTCAAGCGGGAGGTTTGATGAGCAGTTCTTC
>TRBV7-9|-|13|TRBJ2-7
CASSLGVRDEQYF
TGTGCCAGCAGCTTAGGGGTCAGGGACGAGCAGTACTTC
>TRBV5-4|TRBD1|18|TRBJ2-6
CASSLDRTGAYGANVLTF
TGTGCCAGCAGCCTGGACAGGACAGGGGCGTACGGGGCCAACGTCCTGACTTTC
>TRBV4-2|TRBD2|17|TRBJ2-1
CASSQDLGSGSPNEQFF
TGTGCCAGCAGCCAAGATCTGGGTAGCGGGAGCCCCAATGAGCAGTTCTTC
>TRBV28|-|15|TRBJ1-1
CASSLSSTGNTEAFF
TGTGCCAGCAGTTTGTCCTCGACAGGGAACACTGAAGCTTTCTTT
>TRBV7-9|TRBD1|16|TRBJ2-6
CASSLGTGLGANVLTF
TGTGCCAGCAGCTTAGGGACAGGGTTAGGGGCCAACGTCCTGACTTTC
>TRBV2|TRBD2|15|TRBJ2-7
CASSPFSGLPYEQYF
TGTGCCAGCAGCCCTTTTAGCGGGCTACCCTACGAGCAGTACTTC
>TRBV28|-|12|TRBJ1-5
CASRLSDQPQHF
TGTGCCAGCAGACTGAGTGATCAGCCCCAGCATTTT
>TRBV29-1|TRBD1|12|TRBJ2-3
CSVRQGADTQYF
TGCAGCGTCCGACAGGGGGCAGATACGCAGTATTTT
>TRBV28|-|15|TRBJ2-7
CASQSFGRTAYEQYF
TGTGCCAGCCAATCGTTCGGCAGGACTGCCTACGAGCAGTACTTC
>TRBV18|TRBD2|18|TRBJ2-3
CASSPLRLAGGGLNTQYF
TGTGCCAGCTCACCCCTGAGGCTAGCGGGAGGTGGTCTCAATACGCAGTATTTT
>TRBV5-1|TRBD1|15|TRBJ2-2
CASSVGQGVTGELFF
TGCGCCAGCAGCGTCGGACAGGGGGTTACCGGGGAGCTGTTTTTT
>TRBV18|TRBD1|16|TRBJ2-4
CASSLWTGSSKNIQYF
TGTGCCAGCTCACTTTGGACAGGGTCTAGTAAAAACATTCAGTACTTC
>TRBV18|TRBD1|13|TRBJ1-2
CASSPGQGYGYTF
TGTGCCAGCTCACCGGGACAGGGGTATGGCTACACCTTC
>TRBV5-1|-|14|TRBJ1-2
CASSPLDTGPGYTF
TGCGCCAGCAGCCCCCTCGATACAGGGCCGGGCTACACCTTC
>TRBV6-5|TRBD1|15|TRBJ1-6
CASSSLGQGYSPLHF
TGTGCCAGCAGCTCCCTCGGACAGGGCTATTCACCCCTCCACTTT
>TRBV6-5|-|15|TRBJ2-3
CASSYGQGGTDTQYF
TGTGCCAGCAGTTACGGACAGGGAGGGACAGATACGCAGTATTTT
>TRBV7-9|-|15|TRBJ2-7
CASSFTGRSSYEQYF
TGTGCCAGCAGTTTCACAGGAAGGAGCTCCTACGAGCAGTACTTC
>TRBV7-9|-|13|TRBJ1-1
CASSPQGRTEAFF
TGTGCCAGCAGCCCACAGGGTAGGACTGAAGCTTTCTTT
>TRBV4-3|TRBD2|16|TRBJ2-3
CASSQVASGIADTQYF
TGCGCCAGCAGCCAAGTGGCTAGCGGGATAGCAGATACGCAGTATTTT
>TRBV9|TRBD2|16|TRBJ2-1
CASSSWTSGSNNEQFF
TGTGCCAGCAGCTCCTGGACTAGCGGGAGTAACAATGAGCAGTTCTTC
>TRBV30|-|14|TRBJ1-2
CAWSVQTTNYGYTF
TGTGCCTGGAGTGTACAGACAACTAACTATGGCTACACCTTC
>TRBV28|-|13|TRBJ1-3
CASSLNAGNTIYF
TGTGCCAGCAGTCTAAACGCCGGAAACACCATATATTTT
>TRBV4-1|-|14|TRBJ1-1
CASSQVIPNTEAFF
TGCGCCAGCAGCCAAGTAATTCCGAACACTGAAGCTTTCTTT
>TRBV5-4|-|15|TRBJ1-1
CASSPRRGWDTEAFF
TGTGCCAGCAGCCCGAGGCGGGGGTGGGACACTGAAGCTTTCTTT
>TRBV2|TRBD1|14|TRBJ1-2
CARGRTGGVYGYTF
TGTGCCAGAGGGCGGACAGGGGGAGTCTATGGCTACACCTTC
>TRBV28|-|14|TRBJ2-7
CASSHGTGTVEQYF
TGTGCCAGCAGCCACGGAACAGGGACGGTCGAGCAGTACTTC
>TRBV19|TRBD1|17|TRBJ2-6
CASSIAGQGTGANVLTF
TGTGCCAGTAGTATAGCGGGACAGGGAACTGGGGCCAACGTCCTGACTTTC
>TRBV19|-|15|TRBJ1-1
CASSMAERLNTEAFF
TGTGCCAGTAGTATGGCGGAAAGGTTAAACACTGAAGCTTTCTTT
>TRBV19|TRBD2|15|TRBJ2-1
CASSIGTSGINEQFF
TGTGCCAGTAGTATTGGGACTAGCGGGATCAATGAGCAGTTCTTC
>TRBV7-2|-|15|TRBJ2-2
CATTVGTTNTGELFF
TGTGCCACGACAGTCGGGACAACGAACACCGGGGAGCTGTTTTTT
>TRBV6-6|-|14|TRBJ1-1
CASSYRRGDTEAFF
TGTGCCAGCAGTTACCGGCGGGGGGACACTGAAGCTTTCTTT
>TRBV4-3|TRBD2|16|TRBJ2-1
CASSQDWLAGDNEQFF
TGCGCCAGCAGCCAAGATTGGCTAGCGGGAGACAATGAGCAGTTCTTC
>TRBV5-4|TRBD1|15|TRBJ2-1
CASSSRDRGLSEQFF
TGTGCCAGCAGCTCCCGGGACAGGGGGCTTAGTGAGCAGTTCTTC
>TRBV19|-|14|TRBJ2-7
CATQRTDRSYEQYF
TGTGCCACCCAGCGGACAGACCGATCCTACGAGCAGTACTTC
>TRBV9|TRBD2|18|TRBJ2-3
CASSAQAGGGQFTDTQYF
TGTGCCAGCAGCGCCCAAGCAGGCGGGGGGCAATTCACAGATACGCAGTATTTT
>TRBV30|-|13|TRBJ2-7
CAWSVNNLYEQYF
TGTGCCTGGAGTGTAAACAACCTCTACGAGCAGTACTTC